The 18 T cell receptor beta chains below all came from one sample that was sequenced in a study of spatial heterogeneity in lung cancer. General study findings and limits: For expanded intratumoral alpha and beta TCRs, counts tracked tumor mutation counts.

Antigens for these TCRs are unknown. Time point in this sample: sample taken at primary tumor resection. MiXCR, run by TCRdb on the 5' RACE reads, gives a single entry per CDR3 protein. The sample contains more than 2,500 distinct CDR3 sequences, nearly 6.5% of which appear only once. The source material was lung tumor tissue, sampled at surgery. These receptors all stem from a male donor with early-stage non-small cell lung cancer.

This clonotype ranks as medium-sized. CDR3 nucleotide sequence: TGTGCCAGCAGCCGGGGCGGGAGCTCCTACAATGAGCAGTTCTTC. As protein: CASSRGGSSYNEQFF. The chain links TRBV3-1 to TRBJ2-1, with 7 positions matching TRBD2. The CDR3 totals 15 residues. V dropped 4 bases and J dropped 0; count of bases not matched to a gene: 3. In germline, CDR1 is LGHDT, CDR2 YNNKEL (reference sequence).

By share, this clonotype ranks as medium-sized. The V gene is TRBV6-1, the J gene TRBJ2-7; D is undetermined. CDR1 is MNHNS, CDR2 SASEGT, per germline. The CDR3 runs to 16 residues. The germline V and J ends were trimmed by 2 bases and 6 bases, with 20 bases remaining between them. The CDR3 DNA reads TGTGCCAGCAGTGAAAAGGTTGGCGACGGTCCAGGCGAGCAGTACTTC. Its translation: CASSEKVGDGPGEQYF.

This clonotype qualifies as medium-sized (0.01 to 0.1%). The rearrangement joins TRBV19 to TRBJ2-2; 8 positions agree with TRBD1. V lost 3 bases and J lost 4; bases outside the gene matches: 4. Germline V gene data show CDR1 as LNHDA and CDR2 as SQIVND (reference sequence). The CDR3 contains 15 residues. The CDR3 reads CASSMGTGATGELFF. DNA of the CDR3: TGTGCCAGTAGTATGGGGACAGGCGCCACCGGGGAGCTGTTTTTT.

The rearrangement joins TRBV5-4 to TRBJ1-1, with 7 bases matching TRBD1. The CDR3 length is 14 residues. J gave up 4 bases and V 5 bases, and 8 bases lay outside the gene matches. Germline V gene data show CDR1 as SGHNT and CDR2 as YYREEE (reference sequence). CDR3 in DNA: TGTGCCAGCAGGCGACAGGGAGCGGGCACTGAAGCTTTCTTT. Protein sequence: CASRRQGAGTEAFF.

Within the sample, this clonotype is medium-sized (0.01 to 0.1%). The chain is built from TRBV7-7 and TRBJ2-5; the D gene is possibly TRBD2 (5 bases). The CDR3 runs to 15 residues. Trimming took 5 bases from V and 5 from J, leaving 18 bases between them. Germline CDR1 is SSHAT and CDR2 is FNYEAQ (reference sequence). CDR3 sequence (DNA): TGTGCCAGCAGCCCGAACGGGCCCGGCGGGGAGACCCAGTACTTC. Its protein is CASSPNGPGGETQYF. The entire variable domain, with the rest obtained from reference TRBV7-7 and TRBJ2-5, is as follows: GAGVSQSPRYKVTKRGQDVTLRCDPISSHATLYWYQQALGQGPEFLTYFNYEAQPDKSGLPSDRFSAERPEGSISTLTIQRTEQRDSAMYRCASSPNGPGGETQYFGPGTRLLVL.

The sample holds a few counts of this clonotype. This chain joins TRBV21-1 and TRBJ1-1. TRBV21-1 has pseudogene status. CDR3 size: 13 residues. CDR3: CASSKWTNTEAFF. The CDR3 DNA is TGTGCCAGCAGCAAATGGACGAACACTGAAGCTTTCTTT.

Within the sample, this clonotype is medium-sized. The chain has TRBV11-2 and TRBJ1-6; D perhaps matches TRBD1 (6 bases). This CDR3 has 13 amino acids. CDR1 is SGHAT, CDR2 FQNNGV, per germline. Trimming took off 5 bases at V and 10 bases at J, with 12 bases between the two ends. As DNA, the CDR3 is TGTGCCAGCAGCCCAAACAGGGACTCACCCCTCCACTTT. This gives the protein CASSPNRDSPLHF.

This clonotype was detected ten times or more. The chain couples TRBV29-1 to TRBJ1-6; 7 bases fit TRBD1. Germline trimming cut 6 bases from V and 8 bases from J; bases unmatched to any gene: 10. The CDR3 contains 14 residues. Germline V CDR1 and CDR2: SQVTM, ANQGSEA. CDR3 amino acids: CSVRTGATDSPLHF. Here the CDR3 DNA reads TGCAGCGTCCGGACAGGAGCGACGGATTCACCCCTCCACTTT.

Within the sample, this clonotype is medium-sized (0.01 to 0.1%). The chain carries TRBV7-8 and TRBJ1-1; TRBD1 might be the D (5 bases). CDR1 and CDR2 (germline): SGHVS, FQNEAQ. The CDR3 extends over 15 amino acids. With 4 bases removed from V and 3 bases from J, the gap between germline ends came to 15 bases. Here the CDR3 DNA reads TGTGCCAGCAGCTATACAGTGGGGGAATACACTGAAGCTTTCTTT. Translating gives CASSYTVGEYTEAFF. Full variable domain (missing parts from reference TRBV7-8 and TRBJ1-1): GAGVSQSPRYKVAKRGQDVALRCDPISGHVSLFWYQQALGQGPEFLTYFQNEAQLDKSGLPSDRFFAERPEGSVSTLKIQRTQQEDSAVYLCASSYTVGEYTEAFFGQGTRLTVV.

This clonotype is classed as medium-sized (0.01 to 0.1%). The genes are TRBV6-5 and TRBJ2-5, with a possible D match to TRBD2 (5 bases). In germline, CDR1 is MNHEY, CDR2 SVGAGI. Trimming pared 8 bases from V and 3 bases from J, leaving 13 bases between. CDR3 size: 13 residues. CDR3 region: CASRTSAEETQYF. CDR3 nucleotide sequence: TGTGCCAGCCGAACTAGTGCTGAAGAGACCCAGTACTTC.

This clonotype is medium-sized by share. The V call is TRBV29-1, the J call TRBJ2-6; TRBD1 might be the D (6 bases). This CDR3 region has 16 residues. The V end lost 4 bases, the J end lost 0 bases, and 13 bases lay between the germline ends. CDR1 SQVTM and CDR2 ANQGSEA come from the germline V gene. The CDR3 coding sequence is TGCAGCGTTGTTCCAGCACAGGGCTCTGGGGCCAACGTCCTGACTTTC. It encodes CSVVPAQGSGANVLTF.

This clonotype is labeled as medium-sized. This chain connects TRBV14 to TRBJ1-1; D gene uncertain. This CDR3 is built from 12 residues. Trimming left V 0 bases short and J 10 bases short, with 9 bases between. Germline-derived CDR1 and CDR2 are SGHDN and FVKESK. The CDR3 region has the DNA TGTGCCAGCAGCCAAGATGCTTTCTTAGCTTTCTTT. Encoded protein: CASSQDAFLAFF.

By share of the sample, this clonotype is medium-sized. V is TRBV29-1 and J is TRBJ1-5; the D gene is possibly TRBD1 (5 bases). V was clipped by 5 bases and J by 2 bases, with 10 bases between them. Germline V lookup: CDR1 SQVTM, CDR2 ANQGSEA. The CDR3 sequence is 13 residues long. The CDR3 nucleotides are TGCAGCGTTTCTAGGGGTGGCAATCAGCCCCAGCATTTT. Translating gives CSVSRGGNQPQHF.

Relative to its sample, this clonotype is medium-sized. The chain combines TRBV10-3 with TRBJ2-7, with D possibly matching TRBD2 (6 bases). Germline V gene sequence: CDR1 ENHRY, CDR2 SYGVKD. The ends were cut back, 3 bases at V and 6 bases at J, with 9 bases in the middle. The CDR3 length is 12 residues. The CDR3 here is CAISDTGVEQYF. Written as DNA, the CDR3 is TGTGCCATCAGTGACACGGGAGTCGAGCAGTACTTC.

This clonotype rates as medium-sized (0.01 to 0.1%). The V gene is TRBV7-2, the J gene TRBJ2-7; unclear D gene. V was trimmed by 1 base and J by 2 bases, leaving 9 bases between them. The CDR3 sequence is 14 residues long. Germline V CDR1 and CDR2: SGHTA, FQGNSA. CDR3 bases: TGTGCCAGCAGCTTAGTAGTGATCCCCTACGAGCAGTACTTC. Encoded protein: CASSLVVIPYEQYF.

The CDR3 loop reads CASSFLTGTETEAFF. The CDR3 coding sequence is TGTGCCAGCAGTTTCCTAACCGGGACTGAAACTGAAGCTTTCTTT. The chain couples TRBV28 to TRBJ1-1, with D possibly matching TRBD1 (5 bases). Germline CDR1 and CDR2: MDHEN and SYDVKM. V was cut by 3 bases and J by 5 bases, with 16 bases left in between. The CDR3 runs to 15 residues.

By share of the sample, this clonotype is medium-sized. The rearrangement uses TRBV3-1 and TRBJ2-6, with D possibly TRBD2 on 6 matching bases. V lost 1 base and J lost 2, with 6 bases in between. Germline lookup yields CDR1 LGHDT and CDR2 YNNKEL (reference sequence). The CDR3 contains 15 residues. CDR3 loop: CASSQGRAGANVLTF. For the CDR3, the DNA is TGTGCCAGCAGCCAAGGGAGGGCTGGGGCCAACGTCCTGACTTTC.

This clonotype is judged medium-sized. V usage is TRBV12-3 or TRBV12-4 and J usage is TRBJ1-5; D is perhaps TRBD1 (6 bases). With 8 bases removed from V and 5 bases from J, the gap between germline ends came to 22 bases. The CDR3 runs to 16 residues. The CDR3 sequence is CASGLGGLGPDQPQHF. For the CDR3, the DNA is TGTGCCAGCGGATTGGGGGGCCTCGGTCCCGATCAGCCCCAGCATTTT.